This entry lists 19 T cell receptor beta chains sequenced from one sample in a study of graft-versus-host responses after intestinal transplantation. No antigens are known for them. Generated by immunoSEQ multiplex PCR, the TCRdb table keeps only in-frame clones and is missing some. Here the sample spans approximately 49,000 clones, around 90% being singletons. The material sequenced was unstimulated CD4+ T cells sorted from spleen or lymph node cells, taken before transplant. These receptors were collected from a human donor who was the organ donor for an intestinal transplant.

This chain links TRBV13 with TRBJ2-1; TRBD2 aligns across 9 bases. Germline V CDR1 and CDR2: PRHDT, FYEKMQ (reference sequence). This CDR3 comprises 19 residues. V lost 4 bases to trimming and J lost 4 bases; unmatched junction nucleotides: 17. The CDR3: CASSSSPGGSGRSYNEQFF. The DNA of the CDR3 is TGTGCCAGCAGCTCGTCTCCCGGGGGTAGCGGGAGATCGTACAATGAGCAGTTCTTC.

The chain combines TRBV2 with TRBJ2-2; 8 positions agree with TRBD2. Trimming removed 8 bases from V and 4 bases from J; junction bases left unmatched: 9. Germline V gene lookup returns CDR1 SNHLY and CDR2 FYNNEI. CDR3 size: 15 residues. CDR3 nucleotides: TGTGCCAGCGGTCAGCGGGGGCAGGGCACCGGGGAGCTGTTTTTT. Translated: CASGQRGQGTGELFF.

The gene calls are TRBV9 and TRBJ2-6; D call uncertain. The CDR3 runs 13 residues. V was clipped by 0 bases and J by 7 bases, with 5 bases between them. Germline assignment: CDR1 SGDLS and CDR2 YYNGEE. In DNA form, the CDR3 reads TGTGCCAGCAGCGTAGTTCTAGCCAACGTCCTGACTTTC. Encoded protein: CASSVVLANVLTF.

The chain uses TRBV6-5 and TRBJ1-1; TRBD1 is a possible D gene (5 bases). This CDR3 comprises 13 residues. Germline V gene sequence: CDR1 MNHEY, CDR2 SVGAGI. The V and J ends lost 2 bases and 9 bases respectively, with 13 bases between them. Here the CDR3 DNA reads TGTGCCAGCAGTTACGGGGCAGGGTATAAAGCTTTCTTT. It translates to CASSYGAGYKAFF.

The chain employs TRBV4-2 and TRBJ2-3; D gene uncertain. Germline V gene data show CDR1 as LGHNA and CDR2 as YNFKEQ. V lost 2 bases and J lost 2, with 11 bases in between. The CDR3 totals 15 residues. CDR3 residues: CASSQRLEPTDTQYF. As DNA, the CDR3 is TGTGCCAGCAGCCAACGACTCGAACCCACAGATACGCAGTATTTT.

This clone was observed a handful of times. The chain has TRBV6-6 and TRBJ1-5, with D maybe TRBD1 (5 bases). The CDR3 length is 12 residues. From germline, CDR1 is MNHNY and CDR2 SVGAGI (reference sequence). V was pared by 7 bases and J by 6 bases, with 10 bases between. The CDR3 protein is CASNSGGQPQHF. Written as DNA, the CDR3 is TGTGCCAGCAATTCGGGGGGTCAGCCCCAGCATTTT.

The chain combines TRBV5-5 with TRBJ2-5; D perhaps matches TRBD2 (6 bases). This CDR3 region has 14 residues. Trimming removed 4 bases at V and 5 bases at J, with 15 bases between. CDR1 SGHKS and CDR2 YYEKEE come from the germline V gene (reference sequence). CDR3 in amino acids: CASSPRAGGETQYF. The CDR3 DNA sequence: TGTGCCAGCAGCCCGCGAGCGGGCGGGGAGACCCAGTACTTC.

This chain joins TRBV11-3 and TRBJ2-3; 7 nucleotides match TRBD2. The CDR3 spans 17 residues. The J segment lost 3 bases and the V segment lost 5 bases, leaving 14 bases of the junction unmatched. Germline V gene sequence: CDR1 SGHNT, CDR2 YENEEA. CDR3 sequence: CASSKGVVSGRTDTQYF. The CDR3 bases are TGTGCCAGCAGCAAAGGGGTGGTCTCCGGGAGGACAGATACGCAGTATTTT.

The chain links TRBV30 to TRBJ2-5; D is perhaps TRBD2 (5 bases). CDR1 is GTSNPN and CDR2 is SVGIG in the germline V gene (reference sequence). The CDR3 has 16 residues. V lost 2 bases, J lost 3 bases, and 19 bases lay in between. CDR3 sequence (DNA): TGTGCCTGGAGTTCTACGGTGGGGTGGGAGAAAGAGACCCAGTACTTC. It translates to CAWSSTVGWEKETQYF.

The CDR3 reads CASSLSVGETQYF. The DNA for the CDR3 is TGTGCCAGCAGCTTAAGCGTTGGAGAGACCCAGTACTTC. V gene TRBV7-3 combines with J gene TRBJ2-5; D gene ambiguous. V was clipped by 1 base and J by 4 bases, with 7 bases between them. From germline, CDR1 is SGHTA and CDR2 FQGTGA. The CDR3 is 13 residues long.

V usage is TRBV7-6 and J usage is TRBJ2-1, with 7 nucleotides matching TRBD1. The CDR3 contains 16 residues. V gave up 3 bases and J gave up 1 base; unmatched junction bases: 6. Germline V CDR1 and CDR2: SGHVS, FNYEAQ. CDR3 amino acids: CASSLRGTASYNEQFF. DNA of the CDR3: TGTGCCAGCAGCTTGCGTGGGACAGCGTCCTACAATGAGCAGTTCTTC.

This chain uses TRBV21-1 with TRBJ1-1; the DNA was not compared with TRBD1, the D call given in the table. TRBV21-1 is given as a pseudogene. The CDR3 spans 14 residues. For the CDR3, the DNA is TGTGCCAGCAGCAAATTTCAGGAGAACACTGAAGCTTTCTTT. Encoded protein: CASSKFQENTEAFF.

This clone occurred a few times. The chain is built from TRBV14 and TRBJ2-5; D is possibly TRBD1 (6 bases). The CDR3 runs to 11 residues. Germline V gene sequence: CDR1 SGHDN, CDR2 FVKESK. V lost 4 bases and J 9 bases, leaving 9 bases between the germline ends. CDR3 nucleotides: TGTGCCAGCAGCCGGAAGGGGGCCCAGTACTTC. Protein product: CASSRKGAQYF.

CDR3: CATSRLGGINEQFF. CDR3 in DNA: TGTGCCACCAGCAGGTTAGGAGGGATCAATGAGCAGTTCTTC. The rearrangement joins TRBV15 to TRBJ2-1, with a tentative D call TRBD2 (6 bases). CDR3 length: 14 residues. The germline V gene has CDR1 LNHNV and CDR2 YYDKDF (reference sequence). The V end was cut by 3 bases, the J end by 6 bases, with 12 bases between.

Only a few counts were recorded for this clone. This chain joins TRBV7-3 and TRBJ2-7; tentative D call: TRBD2 (6 bases). CDR3 size: 15 residues. Trimming removed 2 bases at V and 0 bases at J, with 11 bases between. Germline CDR1 is SGHTA and CDR2 is FQGTGA. CDR3 nucleotide sequence: TGTGCCAGCAGCTTACGCGCGGGGAGCTCCTACGAGCAGTACTTC. Protein: CASSLRAGSSYEQYF.

J is TRBJ2-1 and V is TRBV5-1; the match to TRBD1 covers 10 bases. Trimming at V came to 4 bases and at J to 0 bases, leaving 7 bases not matched to a gene. The CDR3 is 17 amino acids. Per germline, CDR1 SGHRS and CDR2 YFSETQ. CDR3 amino acids: CASSPTRTGGSYNEQFF. The CDR3 region has the DNA TGCGCCAGCAGCCCCACGCGGACAGGGGGCTCCTACAATGAGCAGTTCTTC. The full variable domain, its missing parts supplied by reference TRBV5-1 and TRBJ2-1, is KAGVTQTPRYLIKTRGQQVTLSCSPISGHRSVSWYQQTPGQGLQFLFEYFSETQRNKGNFPGRFSGRQFSNSRSEMNVSTLELGDSALYLCASSPTRTGGSYNEQFFGPGTRLTVL.

This chain links TRBV19 with TRBJ2-4; a weak D match, TRBD1 (6 bases). This CDR3 spans 16 amino acids. The ends were cut back, 6 bases at V and 2 bases at J, with 17 bases in the middle. Per the germline V gene, CDR1 is LNHDA and CDR2 is SQIVND (reference sequence). Here the CDR3 reads CASRQEQGLTKNIQYF. Here the CDR3 DNA reads TGTGCCAGTAGGCAGGAACAGGGCCTTACCAAAAACATTCAGTACTTC. The full variable domain, completed using reference TRBV19 and TRBJ2-4, is DGGITQSPKYLFRKEGQNVTLSCEQNLNHDAMYWYRQDPGQGLRLIYYSQIVNDFQKGDIAEGYSVSREKKESFPLTVTSAQKNPTAFYLCASRQEQGLTKNIQYFGAGTRLSVL.

In its sample, this clone was seen a few times. The chain has TRBV6-6 and TRBJ1-5, with D possibly matching TRBD1 (6 bases). Germline assignment: CDR1 MNHNY and CDR2 SVGAGI (reference sequence). V was trimmed by 4 bases and J by 10 bases, leaving 14 bases between them. This CDR3 spans 13 amino acids. The CDR3 is CASSLQGTLPQHF. DNA of the CDR3: TGTGCCAGCAGTTTACAGGGAACTCTACCCCAGCATTTT.

A word on this clone: An end of the junction differs from the germline gene, which may be a read error. The chain couples TRBV7-7 to TRBJ2-5, with 12 bases matching TRBD2. The DNA end is a closer match to TRBJ2-7, so the J assignment may be wrong. Per germline, CDR1 SSHAT and CDR2 FNYEAQ (reference sequence). The CDR3 covers 14 residues. CDR3 in amino acids: CASSLTSGSYEQYF. CDR3 sequence (DNA): TGTGCTAGCAGTTTGACTAGCGGGAGTTACGAGCAGTACTTC.